Given below is one T cell receptor (beta chain) in context. These data originate in a study of cytomegalovirus exposure and HLA in healthy donors. Study at large: Earlier work reported 100 million or so unique TCR beta sequences from about 170 million T cells. Drawn from HLA-typed donors, approximately 86 million unique TCRs were held in an early data release.

The primer mix had 60 Vbeta and 13 Jbeta primers. Original data processing: The authors later counted about 80 million unique TCR beta chains, about 11 million of them shared. The method was immunoSEQ multiplex PCR; TCRdb's version includes in-frame clones alone and lacks a portion of them. V, J and clone size reflect that table, while D and trimming were determined from the DNA. The sample carries roughly 120,000 clones, about 83% recorded once. This CDR3 is built from 14 residues. V was pared by 9 bases and J by 2 bases, with 8 bases of the junction left unmatched. The germline V gene has CDR1 SGDLS and CDR2 YYNGEE.

The sequence was collected from a woman aged 40 to 50 in good health and CMV-seropositive. The sequencing sample was made of PBMCs. V is TRBV9 and J is TRBJ2-7, with TRBD2 matching over 10 bases. CDR3 sequence reads: CAISWTSGTYEQYF. In DNA, the CDR3 is TGTGCCATTAGTTGGACTAGCGGAACCTACGAGCAGTACTTC.